This T cell receptor beta chain is from a study of spatial heterogeneity in lung cancer. For the study at large: Where they were available, follow-up PBMC samples were sequenced, at a median of about 22 months after resection. Raw sequencing reads included, on average, more than 9.5 appearances of each unique TCR and UMI combination. The study's findings and limits: In blood, ubiquitous expanded tumor TCRs appeared more at resection than follow-up.

On this clonotype: The target antigen is unknown.

A single record per CDR3 protein comes from TCRdb applying MiXCR to the 5' RACE reads. The table lists some 120,000 distinct CDR3 sequences, more than 9% of them singletons. Documented time point: blood at routine non-recurrence follow-up after resection. Researchers sequenced whole RNA taken from tumor, nontumor lung or frozen PBMC without sorting. Germline CDR1 ENHRY, CDR2 SYGVKD. This CDR3 contains 13 residues. After removal of 6 bases from V and 6 bases from J, the junction contained 3 bases not matched to a gene. The source is a male donor with early-stage non-small cell lung cancer. Sample: PBMCs, taken at follow-up. The genes are TRBV10-3 and TRBJ1-4, with 8 bases that match TRBD1. The CDR3 spells CAISRGRDEKLFF. CDR3 bases: TGTGCCATCAGCAGGGGGCGGGATGAAAAACTGTTTTTT.